The T cell receptor beta chain described here comes from a study of blood T cell repertoires in COVID-19. Trimming took 0 bases from V and 2 from J; bases not matched to a gene: 3. Per the germline V gene, CDR1 is MGHDK and CDR2 is SYGVNS. The CDR3 is made up of 16 amino acids. Measured with immunoSEQ multiplex PCR; TCRdb has only the in-frame clones, and not every one. The table shows about 50,000 clones, with approximately 84% occurring only once. This clone was recorded only once. The origin of this receptor is a human donor with active COVID-19. The donor label of this sample is uncertain. The chain employs TRBV25-1 and TRBJ1-4; 7 bases align to TRBD1. Sequencing was carried out using peripheral blood. The CDR3 bases are TGTGCCAGCAGTGAATATAGGGGGCGGACTAATGAAAAACTGTTTTTT. Protein product: CASSEYRGRTNEKLFF.